The 27 T cell receptor beta chains given below trace back to one sample, sequenced in a study of breast tumors, draining lymph nodes, adjacent tissues. Breast cancer patients provided tissue from their axillary draining lymph nodes. TCRdb re-called the multiplex PCR reads through MiXCR, storing one row per CDR3 protein. This table has over 130,000 distinct CDR3 sequences, around a third appearing once. Sequencing used axillary lymph node tissue. The receptors here all came from a female donor with breast cancer. Some clones in this sample may be carry-over from other donors' samples.

This clonotype was counted many times. The chain joins TRBV10-3 to TRBJ2-7; D could derive from TRBD1 or TRBD2 (5 bases each). The germline V gene has CDR1 ENHRY and CDR2 SYGVKD. V lost 3 bases and J 4 bases, leaving 19 bases between the germline ends. This CDR3 contains 16 residues. CDR3 sequence: CAISDLGTNGGYEQYF. The CDR3 DNA follows: TGTGCCATCAGTGACCTGGGGACGAACGGCGGGTACGAGCAGTACTTC.

This clonotype has ten or more counts. This sequence joins TRBV20-1 and TRBJ2-3; TRBD2 agrees at 16 bases. V gave up 5 bases and J gave up 5 bases; unmatched junction bases: 13. Germline V gives CDR1 DFQATT, CDR2 SNEGSKA (reference sequence). The CDR3 consists of 18 residues. The CDR3 loop is CSAGGTSGGAFSRDTQYF. The CDR3 bases are TGCAGTGCTGGGGGGACTAGCGGGGGGGCCTTCTCAAGAGATACGCAGTATTTT.

This clonotype was counted ten times or more. V gene TRBV6-2 or TRBV6-3 combines with J gene TRBJ1-5; no firm D call. Trimming stripped 7 bases from V and 3 bases from J, with 7 bases between. The CDR3 is 12 residues long. The V gene's germline CDR1 is MNHEY and CDR2 SVGEGT. The CDR3 DNA reads TGTGCCAGCACTGACCCCAATCAGCCCCAGCATTTT. As protein: CASTDPNQPQHF.

This clonotype has ten or more counts. The gene calls are TRBV12-3 or TRBV12-4 and TRBJ1-5; 11 nucleotides line up with TRBD1. The CDR3 spans 14 residues. V trimming: 6 bases; J trimming: 6 bases; junction bases outside the gene matches: 4. The CDR3 protein is CASRDGQGAQPQHF. CDR3 sequence (DNA): TGTGCCAGCAGAGACGGACAGGGGGCTCAGCCCCAGCATTTT.

There are a few counts of this clonotype. This may arise from a read error, as a much more abundant clone is one base away. Without the conserved terminal phenylalanine or tryptophan, this CDR3 likely stems from a read error. The chain joins TRBV19 to TRBJ1-6; no definite D call. Germline CDR1 reads LNHDA; CDR2 reads SQIVND (reference sequence). Trimming stripped 0 bases from V and 0 bases from J, with 9 bases between. CDR3 length: 17 amino acids. The chain's CDR3 is CASSIDGDGSYNSPLHL. The CDR3 DNA sequence: TGTGCCAGTAGTATAGACGGGGATGGCTCCTATAATTCACCCCTCCACCTT.

This clonotype was recorded at least ten times. This chain uses TRBV3-1 with TRBJ2-7; D gene unclear. V dropped 4 bases and J dropped 1 base, with 14 bases sitting between them. The CDR3 loop spans 15 amino acids. Germline V gene lookup returns CDR1 LGHDT and CDR2 YNNKEL (reference sequence). The DNA for the CDR3 is TGTGCCAGCAGCCCGCGGCCTGGGCGGTCCTACGAGCAGTACGTC. Translated, it gives CASSPRPGRSYEQYV.

The rearrangement links TRBV7-9 to TRBJ1-5; D unclear. This CDR3 region has 14 residues. Germline V lookup: CDR1 SEHNR, CDR2 FQNEAQ (reference sequence). V dropped 3 bases and J dropped 2 bases, with 8 bases sitting between them. CDR3 protein: CASSFGSGNQPQHF. CDR3 sequence (DNA): TGTGCCAGCAGCTTCGGCAGTGGCAATCAGCCCCAGCATTTT.

A few counts support this clonotype. A read error may be the cause here, since a much bigger clone is one base away. This chain connects TRBV7-2 to TRBJ1-3; D is unclear. The CDR3 contains 13 residues. CDR1 SGHTA and CDR2 FQGNSA come from the germline V gene. Trimming cost V 10 bases and J 10 bases, with 20 bases left between them. The CDR3 DNA sequence: TGTGCCACCTATTGGGTTGGTGTGGGTACCATATATTTT. Encoded protein: CATYWVGVGTIYF.

The chain uses TRBV7-2 and TRBJ2-5, with 9 bases aligning to TRBD1. V shed 1 base, J shed 4 bases, and the junction held 4 bases outside the gene matches. The CDR3 is made up of 15 amino acids. Germline CDR1 and CDR2: SGHTA and FQGNSA. CDR3 nucleotide sequence: TGTGCCAGCAGCTTAGGGACAGGGGCTGCAGAGACCCAGTACTTC. As protein: CASSLGTGAAETQYF. Full variable domain (rest looked up from reference TRBV7-2 and TRBJ2-5): GAGVSQSPSNKVTEKGKDVELRCDPISGHTALYWYRQSLGQGLEFLIYFQGNSAPDKSGLPSDRFSAERTGGSVSTLTIQRTQQEDSAVYLCASSLGTGAAETQYFGPGTRLLVL.

This clonotype was counted at least ten times. The rearrangement uses TRBV7-9 and TRBJ1-5, with 7 bases that match TRBD1. Germline V gene lookup returns CDR1 SEHNR and CDR2 FQNEAQ (reference sequence). J was trimmed by 3 bases and V by 5 bases; bases with no gene match: 7. The CDR3 sequence is 15 residues long. CDR3 DNA: TGTGCCAGCAGCCCGGGGGACAGTCCCAATCAGCCCCAGCATTTT. Residues: CASSPGDSPNQPQHF.

This clonotype was detected many times. V is TRBV6-2 or TRBV6-3 and J is TRBJ2-5, with D possibly being TRBD1 or TRBD2 (5 bases each). The CDR3 is made up of 15 amino acids. The V gene's germline CDR1 is MNHEY and CDR2 SVGEGT. Trimming took off 2 bases at V and 1 base at J, with 11 bases between the two ends. The DNA for the CDR3 is TGTGCCAGCAGTTACGAGGGACGGCCCCAAGAGACCCAGTACTTC. Its translation is CASSYEGRPQETQYF.

A remark on this clonotype: Relative to the germline gene, one junction end is altered; a read error may explain this. The chain recombines TRBV19 with TRBJ2-7, with D maybe TRBD2 (5 bases). This CDR3 spans 13 amino acids. Germline V lookup: CDR1 LNHDA, CDR2 SQIVND (reference sequence). CDR3 region: CASSTTLEYEQYF. CDR3 in DNA: TGCGCCAGTAGTACCACACTAGAATACGAGCAGTACTTC.

This clonotype has a handful of counts. The J gene is TRBJ2-7, the V gene TRBV27, with 7 bases identical to TRBD1. The junction had 5 bases not matched to a gene; V was cut back by 2 bases and J by 4 bases. The CDR3 runs to 14 residues. The germline CDR1 and CDR2 sequences are MNHEY and SMNVEV (reference sequence). CDR3 amino acids: CASSLDRVLYEQYF. CDR3 bases: TGTGCCAGCAGTTTAGACAGGGTTCTGTACGAGCAGTACTTC.

J is TRBJ1-5 and V is TRBV12-3 or TRBV12-4; D is uncertain. This CDR3 region has 16 residues. Trimming pared 1 base from V and 1 base from J, leaving 11 bases between. This chain's CDR3 is CASSLGGGRSNQPQHF. DNA for the CDR3: TGTGCCAGCAGTTTAGGGGGAGGAAGGAGCAATCAGCCCCAGCATTTT.

This clonotype appeared many times. V usage is TRBV6-5 and J usage is TRBJ2-2, with D uncertain. Germline V gene data show CDR1 as MNHEY and CDR2 as SVGAGI. Trimming removed 5 bases from V and 5 bases from J, with 12 bases in between. The CDR3 contains 14 residues. CDR3 in amino acids: CASSPMVGTGELFF. Here the CDR3 DNA reads TGTGCCAGCAGTCCCATGGTCGGGACCGGGGAGCTGTTTTTT.

V and J are TRBV2 and TRBJ1-2; tentatively, D is TRBD1 (5 bases). The CDR3 has 13 amino acids. Germline CDR1 reads SNHLY; CDR2 reads FYNNEI. The germline V and J ends were trimmed by 6 bases and 8 bases, with 16 bases remaining between them. The CDR3 DNA is TGTGCCAGCAGCAAAAGGGGAGTTATCGGCTACACCTTC. It encodes CASSKRGVIGYTF. The variable domain in full, with the rest retrieved from reference TRBV2 and TRBJ1-2, is EPEVTQTPSHQVTQMGQEVILRCVPISNHLYFYWYRQILGQKVEFLVSFYNNEISEKSEIFDDQFSVERPDGSNFTLKIRSTKLEDSAMYFCASSKRGVIGYTFGSGTRLTVV.

There are many counts of this clonotype. The chain carries TRBV27 and TRBJ1-2; tentative D call: TRBD1 (6 bases). V was pared by 2 bases and J by 3 bases, with 10 bases between. The length of the CDR3 is 14 residues. Per the germline V gene, CDR1 is MNHEY and CDR2 is SMNVEV (reference sequence). The CDR3 sequence: CASSLRGGYYGYTF. DNA for the CDR3: TGTGCCAGCAGTTTAAGGGGGGGCTACTATGGCTACACCTTC.

V is TRBV20-1 and J is TRBJ2-5; 12 bases are a match to TRBD1. J lost 3 bases, V lost 0 bases, and 11 bases had no gene match. This CDR3 region has 18 residues. Germline values: CDR1 DFQATT, CDR2 SNEGSKA (reference sequence). The CDR3 region has the DNA TGCAGTGCTAGAGATCCCTCACCGGGACAGGGGGCCGAAGAGACCCAGTACTTC. This gives the protein CSARDPSPGQGAEETQYF.

This clonotype has at least ten counts. The rearrangement joins TRBV7-9 to TRBJ2-2, with D unresolved. Germline CDR1 is SEHNR and CDR2 is FQNEAQ (reference sequence). The CDR3 length is 12 residues. V gave up 2 bases and J gave up 7 bases, with 5 bases separating them. The CDR3 region is CASSLIIGELFF. DNA for the CDR3: TGTGCCAGCAGCTTAATCATCGGGGAGCTGTTTTTT.

A single count supports this clonotype. This chain connects TRBV6-5 to TRBJ1-1; D perhaps matches TRBD1 (5 bases). This CDR3 spans 13 amino acids. Germline lookup yields CDR1 MNHEY and CDR2 SVGAGI. Trimming removed 2 bases at V and 8 bases at J, with 12 bases between. This CDR3 reads CASSYDRGREAFF. The CDR3 nucleotides read TGTGCCAGCAGTTACGACCGGGGACGAGAAGCTTTCTTT.

With regard to this clonotype: A single base separates this from a much larger clone, so it may be a read error. The chain links TRBV9 to TRBJ2-1; tentatively, D is TRBD1 (6 bases). Per germline, CDR1 SGDLS and CDR2 YYNGEE. V lost 0 bases and J lost 9, with 22 bases in between. The CDR3 covers 17 residues. This CDR3 is CASSVGLGAGAAGEQFF. The CDR3 bases are TGTGCCAGCAGCGTAGGCCTCGGGGCAGGGGCTGCGGGTGAGCAGTTCTTC.

As for this clonotype: Since a much larger clone is just one base distant, this may be a read error. The CDR3 does not end in the conserved phenylalanine or tryptophan, so this is likely a read error. The chain couples TRBV28 to TRBJ2-3; weak D call: TRBD2 (6 bases). The CDR3 runs 15 residues. V was pared by 2 bases and J by 2 bases, with 11 bases between. Germline CDR1 reads MDHEN; CDR2 reads SYDVKM. As DNA, the CDR3 is TGTGCCAGCAGTTTAGGGCGGGGATTCACAGATACGCAGTATTTA. Translating it yields CASSLGRGFTDTQYL.

This clonotype was observed many times. The CDR3 is CASRLKPGPNYEQYF. For the CDR3, the DNA is TGTGCCAGCAGACTCAAACCGGGCCCAAACTACGAGCAGTACTTC. The chain recombines TRBV2 with TRBJ2-7; D ambiguous. The CDR3 is 15 amino acids. The germline V gene encodes CDR1 SNHLY and CDR2 FYNNEI. Between the trimmed V and J ends, which lost 6 bases and 3 bases, there was a span of 18 bases.

Details on this clonotype: The CDR3 ends on some other residue instead of the conserved phenylalanine or tryptophan, so this is likely a read error. V is TRBV7-9 and J is TRBJ1-6; TRBD1 might be the D (5 bases). CDR3 length: 14 residues. Germline V CDR1 and CDR2: SEHNR, FQNEAQ (reference sequence). V lost 3 bases and J 9 bases, leaving 12 bases between the germline ends. In DNA, the CDR3 is TGTGCCAGCAGCTTGGGGCAGCAAGCTTCACCCCTCCACCTT. Protein product: CASSLGQQASPLHL.

This clonotype was counted many times. This chain uses TRBV30 with TRBJ1-5, with 8 bases matching TRBD1. The CDR3 loop spans 15 amino acids. V lost 0 bases, J lost 3 bases, and 4 bases stayed unmatched. Germline CDR1 and CDR2: GTSNPN and SVGIG (reference sequence). CDR3 nucleotides: TGTGCCTGGAGTGTCTGGACAGGGAACAATCAGCCCCAGCATTTT. Encoded protein: CAWSVWTGNNQPQHF.

V usage is TRBV3-1 and J usage is TRBJ2-7; 8 positions match TRBD2. Germline lookup yields CDR1 LGHDT and CDR2 YNNKEL (reference sequence). With V trimmed by 5 bases and J by 3 bases, 3 bases remained unmatched. The CDR3 spans 13 residues. CDR3 residues: CASSNLAGYEQYF. The CDR3 region has the DNA TGTGCCAGCAGCAACCTAGCGGGCTACGAGCAGTACTTC.

Of note for this clonotype: The CDR3 carries no conserved terminal phenylalanine or tryptophan, so it likely arises from a read error. This chain uses TRBV24-1 with TRBJ2-3, with 8 nucleotides matching TRBD2. Looked up from germline, CDR1 is KGHDR and CDR2 is SFDVKD. The CDR3 runs to 14 residues. The DNA for the CDR3 is TGTGCCGCCAGTGACCCTAGCGGGCGACTAGAGCAGTATTCT. This translates into CAASDPSGRLEQYS.